This is a list of T cell receptor beta chains from one sample in a study of human T cells and chemical hapten exposure. TCRdb processed the RACE reads anew with MiXCR; each CDR3 protein has one entry. The table shows some 74,000 distinct CDR3 sequences, with around 13% occurring only once. Sample: whole blood, taken in connection with sensitization to the hapten diphenylcyclopropenone (DPC). The receptor set was obtained from a woman aged 45 to 65 with alopecia areata. Some clones in this sample may be carry-over from other donors' samples. Both conserved end residues are part of each CDR3. D genes are given only for firm matches. Some rows mark clone size as missing; the rest say once, few, many or name a class of expanded clone.

V gene	J gene	clone size	D gene	CDR3 protein	CDR3 DNA
TRBV6-5	TRBJ1-4	few	-	CASGRLGGGEKLFF	TGTGCCAGCGGCAGATTAGGGGGTGGAGAAAAACTGTTTTTT
TRBV2	TRBJ2-7	many	-	CASRMGGHEQYF	TGTGCCAGCAGAATGGGAGGCCACGAGCAGTACTTC
TRBV12-3/TRBV12-4	TRBJ2-7	few	TRBD2	CASSSYIGPSGARYEQYF	TGTGCCAGCAGTTCATACATAGGGCCGAGCGGGGCACGCTACGAGCAGTACTTC
TRBV7-6	TRBJ1-3	many	TRBD1	CASSLAGQGRWSSGNTIYF	TGTGCCAGCAGCTTAGCGGGACAGGGACGGTGGAGCTCTGGAAACACCATATATTTT
TRBV7-8	TRBJ2-3	many	-	CASSLGQTRDADTQYF	TGTGCCAGCAGCTTAGGACAGACCAGGGACGCAGATACGCAGTATTTT
TRBV3-1	TRBJ2-7	-	-	CASSINPDRSYEQYF	TGTGCCAGCAGCATCAACCCGGACAGATCCTACGAGCAGTACTTC
TRBV7-9	TRBJ2-1	-	-	CASSLGQSEQFF	TGTGCCAGCAGCTTAGGGCAGTCTGAGCAGTTCTTC
TRBV29-1	TRBJ2-1	many	TRBD2	CSVVIRGRTYNEQFF	TGCAGCGTTGTTATCCGCGGGAGAACCTACAATGAGCAGTTCTTC
TRBV7-2	TRBJ2-2	-	-	CASSLAQYTGELFF	TGTGCCAGCAGCTTAGCGCAGTACACCGGGGAGCTGTTTTTT
TRBV19	TRBJ2-6	-	-	CASSRRSGANVLTF	TGTGCCAGTAGTCGGCGCTCTGGGGCCAACGTCCTGACTTTC
TRBV18	TRBJ1-3	-	-	CASSPSGFDTIYF	TGTGCCAGCTCACCATCCGGGTTTGACACCATATATTTT
TRBV29-1	TRBJ2-2	-	-	CSVGQAGELFF	TGCAGCGTTGGACAGGCGGGGGAGCTGTTTTTT
TRBV11-2	TRBJ2-1	many	TRBD2	CASSPGTSGTGEQFF	TGTGCCAGCAGCCCGGGGACTAGCGGGACGGGTGAGCAGTTCTTC
TRBV4-2	TRBJ2-3	-	-	CASRRTPRDTQYF	TGTGCCAGCCGACGTACTCCTAGGGATACGCAGTATTTT
TRBV11-2	TRBJ2-7	many	TRBD1	CASSQGQGAEQYF	TGTGCCAGCAGCCAGGGACAGGGTGCGGAGCAGTACTTC
TRBV11-2	TRBJ2-1	-	TRBD2	CASSPGTSGSLNEQFF	TGTGCCAGCAGCCCGGGGACTAGCGGGAGTCTCAATGAGCAGTTCTTC
TRBV5-4	TRBJ2-7	many	TRBD1	CASSSRTGDGEQYF	TGTGCCAGCAGCTCTAGGACAGGGGATGGGGAGCAGTACTTC
TRBV11-2	TRBJ2-7	-	TRBD1	CASSPPWDRQAYEQYF	TGTGCCAGCAGCCCCCCTTGGGACAGGCAAGCCTACGAGCAGTACTTC
TRBV20-1	TRBJ2-1	few	-	CSARTVSSYNEQFF	TGCAGTGCTAGGACAGTAAGCTCCTACAATGAGCAGTTCTTC
TRBV12-5	TRBJ1-5	few	TRBD1	CASGDRVNQPQHF	TGTGCTAGTGGTGACAGGGTCAATCAGCCCCAGCATTTT
TRBV28	TRBJ2-7	few	TRBD2	CASSVTGTSKYEQYF	TGTGCCAGCAGTGTAACCGGGACTAGTAAGTACGAGCAGTACTTC
TRBV5-1	TRBJ1-4	many	-	CASSLGWVRTNEKLFF	TGCGCCAGCAGCTTGGGATGGGTACGAACTAATGAAAAACTGTTTTTT
TRBV3-1	TRBJ2-1	many	-	CASSQERAYNEQFF	TGTGCCAGCAGCCAAGAGAGAGCCTACAATGAGCAGTTCTTC
TRBV5-6	TRBJ2-5	many	TRBD1	CASSLRTGETQYF	TGTGCCAGCAGCTTGAGGACAGGGGAGACCCAGTACTTC